This T cell receptor (beta chain) was captured in a study of blood T cell repertoires in COVID-19. Across the study: Sample material is recorded as cDNA or gDNA derived from T cells, B-cell-depleted T cells, or PBMCs.

The repertoire was sequenced with immunoSEQ multiplex PCR; TCRdb's copy has only in-frame clones and lacks some. The sample has roughly 63,000 clones, around three quarters seen once; the top ten hold over 25%. The CDR3 contains 12 residues. Unmatched junction bases numbered 4, after V lost 5 bases and J lost 7 bases. The germline V gene has CDR1 SNHLY and CDR2 FYNNEI. The clonotype comes from a human donor in a cohort sampled during active COVID-19. The chain carries TRBV2 and TRBJ1-2; 7 bases align to TRBD1. The sequencing input was peripheral blood. For the CDR3, the DNA is TGTGCCAGCAGTACAGGGGAGAGTGGCTACACCTTC. This translates into CASSTGESGYTF.